This passage covers 19 T cell receptor beta chains from one sample sequenced in a study of cytomegalovirus exposure and HLA in healthy donors. In the PCR, 60 Vbeta and 13 Jbeta primers were used. Measured with immunoSEQ multiplex PCR; TCRdb has only the in-frame clones, and not every one. Among about 90,000 clones listed, 76% were seen once. Material: PBMCs. The receptors here all came from a woman aged 55-69 years in good health and CMV-seropositive.

On this clone: Other DNA sequences in this specimen translate into the identical CDR3. The chain is built from TRBV10-3 and TRBJ1-3, with D perhaps matching TRBD1 (6 bases). CDR3 length: 14 residues. V was shortened by 3 bases and J by 1 base, with 7 bases between the two germline ends. CDR1 is ENHRY and CDR2 is SYGVKD in the germline V gene. CDR3 amino acids: CAISDGTSGNTIYF. The DNA of the CDR3 is TGTGCCATCAGTGATGGGACATCTGGAAACACCATATATTTT.

The genes are TRBV29-1 and TRBJ2-7, with D maybe TRBD2 (6 bases). Per the germline V gene, CDR1 is SQVTM and CDR2 is ANQGSEA. The CDR3 spans 12 residues. V dropped 4 bases and J dropped 5 bases, with 12 bases sitting between them. CDR3 region: CSVGGGSNEQYF. The CDR3 DNA reads TGCAGCGTTGGTGGAGGGAGCAACGAGCAGTACTTC.

This clone came up a few times. This chain connects TRBV27 to TRBJ2-1; TRBD2 might be the D (5 bases). This CDR3 contains 16 residues. With 5 bases removed from V and 8 bases from J, the gap between germline ends came to 22 bases. CDR1 and CDR2 from the germline V gene are MNHEY and SMNVEV (reference sequence). Here the CDR3 reads CASSPPTRPIGDEQFF. The DNA for the CDR3 is TGTGCCAGCAGTCCCCCAACTAGGCCCATAGGCGATGAGCAGTTCTTC.

On this clone itself: Other DNA sequences from this sample encode an identical CDR3 as well. The chain links TRBV29-1 to TRBJ2-3; the match to TRBD2 covers 14 bases. V lost 6 bases and J lost 7; bases outside the gene matches: 6. The germline gives CDR1 SQVTM, CDR2 ANQGSEA. This CDR3 is built from 14 residues. The chain's CDR3 is CSVAGTSGRNTQYF. The CDR3 DNA is TGCAGCGTAGCCGGGACTAGCGGGAGAAATACGCAGTATTTT.

The chain uses TRBV13 and TRBJ1-1; D is ambiguous. Germline-derived CDR1 and CDR2 are PRHDT and FYEKMQ (reference sequence). Deletions cut 0 bases from V and 7 bases from J, with 6 bases between. The CDR3 has 12 amino acids. Here the CDR3 reads CASSLGPGEAFF. The CDR3 DNA sequence: TGTGCCAGCAGCTTAGGCCCGGGTGAAGCTTTCTTT.

The genes are TRBV5-8 and TRBJ2-5; 7 bases fit TRBD1. V was pared by 0 bases and J by 5 bases, with 4 bases of the junction left unmatched. The germline V gene has CDR1 SGHTS and CDR2 YDEGEE. CDR3 size: 14 residues. CDR3 bases: TGTGCCAGCAGCTTGGACAGGGGCTGGGAGACCCAGTACTTC. This sequence encodes CASSLDRGWETQYF.

This clone was seen only once. J is TRBJ1-6 and V is TRBV5-4; tentatively, D is TRBD1 (6 bases). V was pared by 0 bases and J by 12 bases, with 10 bases between. Germline V gene lookup returns CDR1 SGHNT and CDR2 YYREEE (reference sequence). CDR3 length equals 13 residues. The CDR3 region has the DNA TGTGCCAGCAGCTTGGAGGCAGGGGTACCCCTCCACTTT. Residues: CASSLEAGVPLHF. Drawing the rest from reference TRBV5-4 and TRBJ1-6, the complete variable domain is ETGVTQSPTHLIKTRGQQVTLRCSSQSGHNTVSWYQQALGQGPQFIFQYYREEENGRGNFPPRFSGLQFPNYSSELNVNALELDDSALYLCASSLEAGVPLHFGNGTRLTVT.

V is TRBV5-4 and J is TRBJ2-3, with D perhaps TRBD2 (7 bases). The CDR3 spans 17 residues. The germline gives CDR1 SGHNT, CDR2 YYREEE (reference sequence). Trimming stripped 0 bases from V and 0 bases from J, with 14 bases between. The CDR3 protein is CASSLGGGGSSTDTQYF. DNA of the CDR3: TGTGCCAGCAGCTTGGGGGGCGGGGGCTCTAGCACAGATACGCAGTATTTT.

This chain joins TRBV30 and TRBJ2-2; D is perhaps TRBD1 (5 bases). In germline, CDR1 is GTSNPN, CDR2 SVGIG (reference sequence). The CDR3 extends over 15 amino acids. V gave up 1 base and J gave up 4 bases, with 13 bases separating them. The CDR3 DNA reads TGTGCCTGGAGTGACGCAGGGATCGCCACCGGGGAGCTGTTTTTT. Protein sequence: CAWSDAGIATGELFF. The whole variable domain, filled in from reference TRBV30 and TRBJ2-2, reads SQTIHQWPATLVQPVGSPLSLECTVEGTSNPNLYWYRQAAGRGLQLLFYSVGIGQISSEVPQNLSASRPQDRQFILSSKKLLLSDSGFYLCAWSDAGIATGELFFGEGSRLTVL.

The chain recombines TRBV11-2 with TRBJ1-2; D call uncertain. The CDR3 loop spans 12 amino acids. Germline assignment: CDR1 SGHAT and CDR2 FQNNGV. V was clipped by 5 bases and J by 4 bases, with 8 bases between them. The CDR3 loop is CASSPGGYGYTF. CDR3 nucleotide sequence: TGTGCCAGCAGCCCCGGCGGCTATGGCTACACCTTC.

Here the CDR3 DNA reads TGTGCCAGCAGCCGGACAGGGACTGAAGCTTTCTTT. Translating it yields CASSRTGTEAFF. The gene calls are TRBV6-5 and TRBJ1-1, with 8 bases identical to TRBD1. V dropped 6 bases and J dropped 5; count of bases not matched to a gene: 2. Germline V gene lookup returns CDR1 MNHEY and CDR2 SVGAGI. This CDR3 spans 12 amino acids.

This clone came up a few times. The chain uses TRBV28 and TRBJ2-1, with a possible D match to TRBD2 (6 bases). V was pared by 7 bases and J by 5 bases, with 18 bases between. Germline CDR1 and CDR2: MDHEN and SYDVKM. The CDR3 is 15 residues long. In DNA form, the CDR3 reads TGTGCCAGCAACCTCGCGGGACTGAATAACAATGAGCAGTTCTTC. Protein product: CASNLAGLNNNEQFF.

In its sample, this clone was seen a few times. V and J are TRBV29-1 and TRBJ2-6, with 7 bases aligning to TRBD2. V was pared by 6 bases and J by 4 bases, with 12 bases of the junction left unmatched. Germline V gene lookup returns CDR1 SQVTM and CDR2 ANQGSEA. The CDR3 spans 16 residues. Written as DNA, the CDR3 is TGCAGCGTGGGAGGGGCAGGATCGTTGGGGGCCAACGTCCTGACTTTC. Residues: CSVGGAGSLGANVLTF.

Only a few counts were recorded for this clone. This chain uses TRBV5-1 with TRBJ2-4; 15 nucleotides agree with TRBD2. The V gene end was trimmed by 5 bases and the J gene end by 1 base; junction bases not matched to a gene: 7. The CDR3 contains 18 residues. Germline V gene lookup returns CDR1 SGHRS and CDR2 YFSETQ. The CDR3 spells CASSLGLAGGGAKNIQYF. In nucleotides, the CDR3 is TGCGCCAGCAGTCTGGGACTAGCGGGAGGCGGGGCCAAAAACATTCAGTACTTC.

V usage is TRBV28 and J usage is TRBJ1-1; D gene ambiguous. The V end lost 7 bases, the J end lost 1 base, and 10 bases lay between the germline ends. The germline CDR1 and CDR2 sequences are MDHEN and SYDVKM. The CDR3 totals 13 residues. CDR3 coding DNA: TGTGCCAGCATTGGACTGAGGAACACTGAAGCTTTCTTT. This codes for CASIGLRNTEAFF.

The chain has TRBV9 and TRBJ2-7, with TRBD2 matching over 15 bases. Germline CDR1 and CDR2: SGDLS and YYNGEE. V lost 3 bases to trimming and J lost 5 bases; unmatched junction nucleotides: 3. The CDR3 has 15 residues. The CDR3 loop is CASSAGLAGGNEQYF. Written as DNA, the CDR3 is TGTGCCAGCAGCGCCGGACTAGCGGGAGGGAACGAGCAGTACTTC. Together with reference TRBV9 and TRBJ2-7, the CDR3 gives the full variable domain: DSGVTQTPKHLITATGQRVTLRCSPRSGDLSVYWYQQSLDQGLQFLIQYYNGEERAKGNILERFSAQQFPDLHSELNLSSLELGDSALYFCASSAGLAGGNEQYFGPGTRLTVT.

This rearrangement joins TRBV6-1 to TRBJ2-6; D may be TRBD2 (5 bases). The germline V gene encodes CDR1 MNHNS and CDR2 SASEGT. Between the trimmed V and J ends, which lost 6 bases and 2 bases, there was a span of 11 bases. CDR3 size: 15 residues. The CDR3 DNA reads as TGTGCCAGCAGCGGCCGGGGTACTGGGGCCAACGTCCTGACTTTC. It is translated as CASSGRGTGANVLTF.

J is TRBJ2-7 and V is TRBV6-5; TRBD1 might be the D (6 bases). The CDR3 spans 14 residues. Germline V gene sequence: CDR1 MNHEY, CDR2 SVGAGI. Trimming cost V 5 bases and J 5 bases, with 16 bases left between them. CDR3 nucleotides: TGTGCCAGCAGTCACAGGGTCCAGTCCGACGAGCAGTACTTC. Translation gives CASSHRVQSDEQYF.

The chain combines TRBV6-1 with TRBJ2-3, with 8 bases identical to TRBD2. CDR1 is MNHNS and CDR2 is SASEGT in the germline V gene. There are 15 residues in the CDR3. Trimming cost V 3 bases and J 5 bases; bases outside gene matches: 7. In DNA, the CDR3 is TGTGCCAGCAGTGACTCTGCGGGAGGACAAGATACGCAGTATTTT. Translation gives CASSDSAGGQDTQYF.